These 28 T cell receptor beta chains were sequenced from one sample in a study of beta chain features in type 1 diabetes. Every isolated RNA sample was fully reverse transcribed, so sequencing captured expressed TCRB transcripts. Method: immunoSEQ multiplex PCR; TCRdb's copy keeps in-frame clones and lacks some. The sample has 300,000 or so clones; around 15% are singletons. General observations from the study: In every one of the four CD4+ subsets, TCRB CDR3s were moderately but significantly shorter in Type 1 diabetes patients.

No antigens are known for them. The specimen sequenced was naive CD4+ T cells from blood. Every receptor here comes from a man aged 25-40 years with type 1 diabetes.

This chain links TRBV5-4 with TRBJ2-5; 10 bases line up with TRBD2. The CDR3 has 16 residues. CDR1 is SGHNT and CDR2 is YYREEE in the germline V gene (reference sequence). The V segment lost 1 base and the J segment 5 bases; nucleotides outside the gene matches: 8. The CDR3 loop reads CASSLRASGRGETQYF. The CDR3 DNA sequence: TGTGCCAGCAGCTTGCGGGCTAGCGGGAGAGGGGAGACCCAGTACTTC.

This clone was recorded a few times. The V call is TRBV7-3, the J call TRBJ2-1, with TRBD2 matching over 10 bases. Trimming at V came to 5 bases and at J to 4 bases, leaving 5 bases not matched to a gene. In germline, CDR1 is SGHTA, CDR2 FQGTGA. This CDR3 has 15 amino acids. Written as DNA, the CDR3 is TGTGCCAGCAGCCCTAGGACTAGCGGTTACAATGAGCAGTTCTTC. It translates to CASSPRTSGYNEQFF.

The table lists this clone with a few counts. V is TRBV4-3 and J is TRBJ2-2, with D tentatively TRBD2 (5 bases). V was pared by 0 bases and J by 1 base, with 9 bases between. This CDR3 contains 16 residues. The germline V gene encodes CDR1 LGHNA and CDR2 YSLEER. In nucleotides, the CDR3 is TGCGCCAGCAGCCAAGAGGCAGCGGTGAACACCGGGGAGCTGTTTTTT. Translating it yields CASSQEAAVNTGELFF.

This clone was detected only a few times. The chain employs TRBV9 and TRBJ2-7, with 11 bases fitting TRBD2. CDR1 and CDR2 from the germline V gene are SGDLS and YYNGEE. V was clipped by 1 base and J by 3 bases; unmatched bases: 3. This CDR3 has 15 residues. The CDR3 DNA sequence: TGTGCCAGCAGCGTAACCGGGACTAGCGGCTACGAGCAGTACTTC. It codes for CASSVTGTSGYEQYF.

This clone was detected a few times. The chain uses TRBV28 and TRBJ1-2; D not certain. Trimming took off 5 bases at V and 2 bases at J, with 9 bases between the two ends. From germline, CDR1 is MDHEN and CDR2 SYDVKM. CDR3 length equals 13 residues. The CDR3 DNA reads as TGTGCCAGCAGTCCTGCCGGGAACTATGGCTACACCTTC. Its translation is CASSPAGNYGYTF.

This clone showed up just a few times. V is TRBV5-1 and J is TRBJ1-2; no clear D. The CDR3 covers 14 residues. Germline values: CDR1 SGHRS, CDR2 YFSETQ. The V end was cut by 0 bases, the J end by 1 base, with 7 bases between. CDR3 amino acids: CASSLASGNYGYTF. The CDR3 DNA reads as TGCGCCAGCAGCTTGGCAAGCGGTAACTATGGCTACACCTTC.

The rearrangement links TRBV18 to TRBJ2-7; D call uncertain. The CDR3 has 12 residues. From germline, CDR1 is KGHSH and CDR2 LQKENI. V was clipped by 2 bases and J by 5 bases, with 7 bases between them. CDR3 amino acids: CASSPSSDEQYF. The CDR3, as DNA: TGTGCCAGCTCACCAAGTAGTGACGAGCAGTACTTC.

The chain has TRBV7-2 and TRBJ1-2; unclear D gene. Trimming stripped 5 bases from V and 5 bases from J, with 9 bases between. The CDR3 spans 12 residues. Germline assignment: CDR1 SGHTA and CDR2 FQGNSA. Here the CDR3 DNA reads TGTGCCAGCAGCCCTAGTGGTTATGGCTACACCTTC. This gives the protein CASSPSGYGYTF.

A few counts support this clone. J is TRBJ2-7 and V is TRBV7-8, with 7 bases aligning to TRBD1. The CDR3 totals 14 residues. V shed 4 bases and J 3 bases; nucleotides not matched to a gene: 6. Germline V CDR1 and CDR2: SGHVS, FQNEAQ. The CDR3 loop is CASSSSNRGYEQYF. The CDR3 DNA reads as TGTGCCAGCAGCTCGTCGAACAGGGGCTACGAGCAGTACTTC. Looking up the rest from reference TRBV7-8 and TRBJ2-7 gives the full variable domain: GAGVSQSPRYKVAKRGQDVALRCDPISGHVSLFWYQQALGQGPEFLTYFQNEAQLDKSGLPSDRFFAERPEGSVSTLKIQRTQQEDSAVYLCASSSSNRGYEQYFGPGTRLTVT.

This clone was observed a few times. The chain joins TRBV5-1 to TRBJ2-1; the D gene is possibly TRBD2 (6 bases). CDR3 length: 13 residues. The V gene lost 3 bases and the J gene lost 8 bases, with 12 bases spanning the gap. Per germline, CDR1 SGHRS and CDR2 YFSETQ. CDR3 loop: CASSWGTFDEQFF. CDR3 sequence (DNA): TGCGCCAGCAGCTGGGGGACTTTCGATGAGCAGTTCTTC.

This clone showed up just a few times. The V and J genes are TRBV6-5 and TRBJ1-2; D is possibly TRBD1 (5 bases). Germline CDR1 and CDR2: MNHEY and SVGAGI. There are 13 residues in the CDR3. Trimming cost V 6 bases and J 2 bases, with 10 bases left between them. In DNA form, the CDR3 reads TGTGCCAGCAGGATACAGGCGAACTATGGCTACACCTTC. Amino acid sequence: CASRIQANYGYTF.

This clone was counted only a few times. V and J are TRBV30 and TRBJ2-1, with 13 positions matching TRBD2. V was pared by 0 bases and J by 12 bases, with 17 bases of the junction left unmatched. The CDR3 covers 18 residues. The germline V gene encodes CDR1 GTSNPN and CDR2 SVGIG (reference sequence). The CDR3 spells CAWSVQRKTSGRVALQFF. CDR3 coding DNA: TGTGCCTGGAGTGTACAGAGGAAAACTAGCGGGAGGGTTGCTCTGCAGTTCTTC.

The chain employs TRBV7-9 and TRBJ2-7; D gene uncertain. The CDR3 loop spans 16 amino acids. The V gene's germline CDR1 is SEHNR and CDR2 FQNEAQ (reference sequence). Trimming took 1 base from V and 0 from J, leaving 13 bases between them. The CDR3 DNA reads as TGTGCCAGCAGCTTAGGCAGTGCCAAATCCTCCTACGAGCAGTACTTC. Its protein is CASSLGSAKSSYEQYF.

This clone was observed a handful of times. CDR3 coding DNA: TGTGCCAGCACCCCCGGAGGCGCCAATCAGCCCCAGCATTTT. It yields the protein CASTPGGANQPQHF. The chain uses TRBV28 and TRBJ1-5; D call uncertain. V was cut by 7 bases and J by 3 bases, with 13 bases left in between. Germline V gene sequence: CDR1 MDHEN, CDR2 SYDVKM. The CDR3 sequence is 14 residues long.

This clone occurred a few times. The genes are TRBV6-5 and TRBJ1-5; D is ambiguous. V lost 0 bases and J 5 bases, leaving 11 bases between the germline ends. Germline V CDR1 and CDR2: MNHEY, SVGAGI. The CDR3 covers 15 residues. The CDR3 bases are TGTGCCAGCAGTTACTCGGCGGGAATAGATCAGCCCCAGCATTTT. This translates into CASSYSAGIDQPQHF.

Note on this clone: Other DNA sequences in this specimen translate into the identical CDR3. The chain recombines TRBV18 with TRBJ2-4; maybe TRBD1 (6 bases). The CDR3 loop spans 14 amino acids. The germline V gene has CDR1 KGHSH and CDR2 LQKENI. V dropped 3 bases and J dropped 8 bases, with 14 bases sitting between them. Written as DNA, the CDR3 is TGTGCCAGCTCACCTGGGCAGGGGATAGACATTCAGTACTTC. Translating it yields CASSPGQGIDIQYF. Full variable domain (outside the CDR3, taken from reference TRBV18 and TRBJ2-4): NAGVMQNPRHLVRRRGQEARLRCSPMKGHSHVYWYRQLPEEGLKFMVYLQKENIIDESGMPKERFSAEFPKEGPSILRIQQVVRGDSAAYFCASSPGQGIDIQYFGAGTRLSVL.

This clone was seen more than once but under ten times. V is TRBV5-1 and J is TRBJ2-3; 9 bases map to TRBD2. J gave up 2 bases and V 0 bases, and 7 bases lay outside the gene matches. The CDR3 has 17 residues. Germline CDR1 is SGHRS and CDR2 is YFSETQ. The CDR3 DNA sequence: TGCGCCAGCAGCTTGGCGTTTCTAGCGGGAAACACAGATACGCAGTATTTT. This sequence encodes CASSLAFLAGNTDTQYF.

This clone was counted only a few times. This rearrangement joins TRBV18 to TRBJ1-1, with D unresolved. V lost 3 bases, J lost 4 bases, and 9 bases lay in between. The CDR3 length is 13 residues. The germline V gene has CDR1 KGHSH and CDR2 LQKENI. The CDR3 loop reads CASSPTESTEAFF. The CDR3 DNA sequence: TGTGCCAGCTCACCGACGGAGAGCACTGAAGCTTTCTTT.

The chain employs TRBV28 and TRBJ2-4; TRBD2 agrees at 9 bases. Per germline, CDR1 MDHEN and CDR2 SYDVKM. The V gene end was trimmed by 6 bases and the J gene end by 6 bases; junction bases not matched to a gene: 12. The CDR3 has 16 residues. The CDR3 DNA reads TGTGCCAGCAGCTCTCTTGAACCGGGACTAGCAAACATTCAGTACTTC. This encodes CASSSLEPGLANIQYF.

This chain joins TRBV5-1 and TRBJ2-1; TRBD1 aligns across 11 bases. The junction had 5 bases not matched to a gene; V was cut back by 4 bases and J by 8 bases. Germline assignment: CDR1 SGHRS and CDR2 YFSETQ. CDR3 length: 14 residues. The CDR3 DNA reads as TGCGCCAGCAGCATAGGGACAGGGGGGGATGAGCAGTTCTTC. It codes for CASSIGTGGDEQFF. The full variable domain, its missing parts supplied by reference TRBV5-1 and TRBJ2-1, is KAGVTQTPRYLIKTRGQQVTLSCSPISGHRSVSWYQQTPGQGLQFLFEYFSETQRNKGNFPGRFSGRQFSNSRSEMNVSTLELGDSALYLCASSIGTGGDEQFFGPGTRLTVL.

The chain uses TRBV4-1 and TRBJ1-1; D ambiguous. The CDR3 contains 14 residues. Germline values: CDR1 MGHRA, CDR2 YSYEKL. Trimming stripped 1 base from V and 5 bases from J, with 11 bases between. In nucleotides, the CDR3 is TGCGCCAGCAGCCAAGCTACGGGTTATACTGAAGCTTTCTTT. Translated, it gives CASSQATGYTEAFF.

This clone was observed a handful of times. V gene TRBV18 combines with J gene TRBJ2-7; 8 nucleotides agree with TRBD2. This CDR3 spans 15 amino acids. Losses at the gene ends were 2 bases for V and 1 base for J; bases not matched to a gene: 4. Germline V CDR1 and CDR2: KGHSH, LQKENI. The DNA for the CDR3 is TGTGCCAGCTCACCAGGAGCGGGAGTTTCCTACGAGCAGTACTTC. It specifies CASSPGAGVSYEQYF. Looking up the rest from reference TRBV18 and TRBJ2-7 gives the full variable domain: NAGVMQNPRHLVRRRGQEARLRCSPMKGHSHVYWYRQLPEEGLKFMVYLQKENIIDESGMPKERFSAEFPKEGPSILRIQQVVRGDSAAYFCASSPGAGVSYEQYFGPGTRLTVT.

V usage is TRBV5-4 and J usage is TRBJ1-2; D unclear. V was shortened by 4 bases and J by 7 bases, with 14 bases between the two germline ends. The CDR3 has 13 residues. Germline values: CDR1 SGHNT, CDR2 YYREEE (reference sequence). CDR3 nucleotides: TGTGCCAGCAGCGTGGACGGTACGGGTGGCTACACCTTC. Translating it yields CASSVDGTGGYTF.

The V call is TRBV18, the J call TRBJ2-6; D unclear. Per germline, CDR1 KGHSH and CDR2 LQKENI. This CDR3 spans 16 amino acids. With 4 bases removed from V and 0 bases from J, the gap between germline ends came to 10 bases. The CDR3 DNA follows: TGTGCCAGCTCACTCCCTATGTCCTCTGGGGCCAACGTCCTGACTTTC. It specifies CASSLPMSSGANVLTF.

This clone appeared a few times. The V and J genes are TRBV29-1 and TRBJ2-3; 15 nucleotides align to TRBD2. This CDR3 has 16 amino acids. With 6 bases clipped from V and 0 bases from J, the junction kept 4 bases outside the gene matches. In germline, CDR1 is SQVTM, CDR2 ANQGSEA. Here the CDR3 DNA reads TGCAGCGTCGGACTAGCGGGAGGGGGTAGCACAGATACGCAGTATTTT. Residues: CSVGLAGGGSTDTQYF.

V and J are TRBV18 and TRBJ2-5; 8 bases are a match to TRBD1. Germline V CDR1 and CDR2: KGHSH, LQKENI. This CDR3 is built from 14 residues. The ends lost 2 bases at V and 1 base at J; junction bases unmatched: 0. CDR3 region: CASSPGTGQETQYF. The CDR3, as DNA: TGTGCCAGCTCACCAGGGACAGGCCAAGAGACCCAGTACTTC.

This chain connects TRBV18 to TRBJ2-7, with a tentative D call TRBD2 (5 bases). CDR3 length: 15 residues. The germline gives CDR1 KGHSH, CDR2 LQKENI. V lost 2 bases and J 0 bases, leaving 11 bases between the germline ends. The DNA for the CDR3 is TGTGCCAGCTCACCAGGGAGTAGCATCTCCTACGAGCAGTACTTC. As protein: CASSPGSSISYEQYF.

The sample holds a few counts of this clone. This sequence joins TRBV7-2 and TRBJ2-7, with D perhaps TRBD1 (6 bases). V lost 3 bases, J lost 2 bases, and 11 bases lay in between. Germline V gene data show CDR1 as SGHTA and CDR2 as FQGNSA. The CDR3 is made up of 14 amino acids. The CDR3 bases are TGTGCCAGCAGCTTGATGGGGGCAACCTACGAGCAGTACTTC. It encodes CASSLMGATYEQYF.